The 12 T cell receptor beta chains below all came from one sample that was sequenced in a study of early T cells in non-severe SARS-CoV-2 infection (dated by TCRdb to about 2021). The protocol used for the library was 5' RACE. TCRdb lists the instrument as NextSeq 500. TCRdb redid the processing of the public reads, applying fastp at Q25 and MiXCR, and retained in-frame beta chains. Every CDR3 protein is listed once, alongside the most common genes and DNA of its rows. The sample includes over 25,000 distinct CDR3 sequences, with about 4.6% observed a single time. The ten top clones hold about 12% of the sample. The sample comprised whole blood. The receptors derive from an adult who was a healthcare worker with PCR-confirmed SARS-CoV-2 infection or an uninfected control (not recorded which).

The rearrangement uses TRBV29-1 and TRBJ1-2, with 9 positions matching TRBD1. The junction had 13 bases not matched to a gene; V was cut back by 6 bases and J by 8 bases. The CDR3 has 14 residues. Looked up from germline, CDR1 is SQVTM and CDR2 is ANQGSEA. The CDR3 loop reads CSVPPGQGFRGYTF. CDR3 coding DNA: TGCAGCGTCCCACCGGGACAGGGCTTTAGGGGCTACACCTTC. Variable domain in full (rest from reference TRBV29-1 and TRBJ1-2): SAVISQKPSRDICQRGTSLTIQCQVDSQVTMMFWYRQQPGQSLTLIATANQGSEATYESGFVIDKFPISRPNLTFSTLTVSNMSPEDSSIYLCSVPPGQGFRGYTFGSGTRLTVV.

This clonotype came up many times. The chain carries TRBV28 and TRBJ2-2; 9 bases match TRBD2. The CDR3 contains 14 residues. Trimming cost V 5 bases and J 4 bases; bases outside gene matches: 2. Germline values: CDR1 MDHEN, CDR2 SYDVKM. CDR3 residues: CASSLSGSTGELFF. The CDR3 DNA is TGTGCCAGCAGTCTTAGCGGGAGCACCGGGGAGCTGTTTTTT.

This clonotype showed up many times. The chain links TRBV10-3 to TRBJ2-7; D gene ambiguous. This CDR3 contains 13 residues. CDR1 and CDR2 (germline): ENHRY, SYGVKD. V lost 0 bases and J 5 bases, leaving 8 bases between the germline ends. This CDR3 is CAISESALDEQYF. The CDR3 DNA reads as TGTGCCATCAGTGAGTCGGCCCTCGACGAGCAGTACTTC.

The sample holds many counts of this clonotype. The chain joins TRBV5-1 to TRBJ1-5; D gene ambiguous. Germline values: CDR1 SGHRS, CDR2 YFSETQ. Trimming removed 2 bases at V and 4 bases at J, with 10 bases between. The CDR3 runs 14 residues. The CDR3 nucleotides read TGCGCCAGCAGCTTTTTGCCCGGGAATCAGCCCCAGCATTTT. Translation: CASSFLPGNQPQHF.

This clonotype showed up many times. This rearrangement joins TRBV12-3 or TRBV12-4 to TRBJ1-5; D unresolved. Trimming pared 5 bases from V and 0 bases from J, leaving 8 bases between. The CDR3 runs 14 residues. The CDR3 spells CASSAADSNQPQHF. The CDR3 bases are TGTGCCAGCAGTGCAGCGGATAGCAATCAGCCCCAGCATTTT.

There are a few counts of this clonotype. The genes are TRBV7-9 and TRBJ1-2; the match to TRBD1 covers 9 bases. V shed 5 bases and J 1 base; nucleotides not matched to a gene: 5. CDR1 and CDR2 (germline): SEHNR, FQNEAQ (reference sequence). This CDR3 contains 15 residues. The CDR3 nucleotides read TGTGCCAGCAGCACCCCGGGACAGGGTAACTATGGCTACACCTTC. Protein sequence: CASSTPGQGNYGYTF.

The CDR3: CASSSTILAEQFF. As DNA, the CDR3 is TGTGCCAGCAGCTCCACTATTCTCGCTGAGCAGTTCTTC. This chain joins TRBV3-1 and TRBJ2-1, with no clear D. The CDR3 is made up of 13 amino acids. V lost 5 bases to trimming and J lost 9 bases, with 14 bases between them. The V gene's germline CDR1 is LGHDT and CDR2 YNNKEL (reference sequence).

This clonotype has more than one count but fewer than ten. V usage is TRBV20-1 and J usage is TRBJ2-1; TRBD2 matches 10 bases. The V and J ends lost 5 bases and 5 bases, in that order; junction bases with no gene match: 6. The CDR3 is 14 residues long. The germline V gene has CDR1 DFQATT and CDR2 SNEGSKA (reference sequence). CDR3 DNA: TGCAGTGCTTGGCTAGCGGGAGCAGACAATGAGCAGTTCTTC. Translated, it gives CSAWLAGADNEQFF.

This clonotype appeared a few times. This rearrangement joins TRBV19 to TRBJ2-6; 7 bases fit TRBD1. This CDR3 is built from 18 residues. V dropped 0 bases and J dropped 1; count of bases not matched to a gene: 6. CDR1 and CDR2 (germline): LNHDA, SQIVND (reference sequence). CDR3 coding DNA: TGTGCCAGTAGTATAGAGGGGACAGCCTCTTCTGGGGCCAACGTCCTGACTTTC. Amino acids: CASSIEGTASSGANVLTF.

DNA of the CDR3: TGTGCCAGCAGCTCAAGCCTATACGAGCAGTACTTC. This codes for CASSSSLYEQYF. The chain combines TRBV7-2 with TRBJ2-7; D gene uncertain. The CDR3 is made up of 12 amino acids. From germline, CDR1 is SGHTA and CDR2 FQGNSA. Trimming took off 4 bases at V and 4 bases at J, with 8 bases between the two ends.

This clonotype was picked up many times. The V gene is TRBV18, the J gene TRBJ1-2, with D maybe TRBD1 (6 bases). In germline, CDR1 is KGHSH, CDR2 LQKENI. This CDR3 is built from 15 residues. With 3 bases removed from V and 5 bases from J, the gap between germline ends came to 16 bases. CDR3 bases: TGTGCCAGCTCACCCAAGTACCAGGGGCATTATGGCTACACCTTC. This sequence encodes CASSPKYQGHYGYTF.

This clonotype appeared many times. The chain joins TRBV6-5 to TRBJ1-5; tentatively, D is TRBD1 (6 bases). Germline assignment: CDR1 MNHEY and CDR2 SVGAGI. The CDR3 loop spans 15 amino acids. Trimming stripped 6 bases from V and 6 bases from J, with 18 bases between. This CDR3 reads CASSLLPGEGQPQHF. As DNA, the CDR3 is TGTGCCAGCAGCCTTCTCCCAGGGGAGGGTCAGCCCCAGCATTTT.